The 12 T cell receptor beta chains below all came from one sample that was sequenced in a study of CD4+ T cells in melanoma. Profiled with immunoSEQ multiplex PCR; TCRdb holds only in-frame clones, not every one. The sample consists of about 50,000 clones, about 91% of them appearing once. Sample: peripheral blood. Receptors were obtained from a human donor with melanoma.

The chain joins TRBV7-9 to TRBJ2-5, with 8 bases lining up with TRBD2. The germline V gene has CDR1 SEHNR and CDR2 FQNEAQ (reference sequence). The CDR3 length is 14 residues. V lost 6 bases and J lost 5; bases outside the gene matches: 8. The CDR3, as DNA: TGTGCCAGCAGTGACGGGGGGGCGCGTGAGACCCAGTACTTC. Translating it yields CASSDGGARETQYF.

The rearrangement links TRBV6-5 to TRBJ2-5; D perhaps matches TRBD2 (6 bases). CDR3 length: 14 amino acids. In germline, CDR1 is MNHEY, CDR2 SVGAGI. Trimming left V 6 bases short and J 4 bases short, with 15 bases between. In DNA, the CDR3 is TGTGCCAGCAGACAGAGTGGAGGGAGAGAGACCCAGTACTTC. Amino acids: CASRQSGGRETQYF.

V is TRBV6-5 and J is TRBJ2-2; D remains unclear. This CDR3 has 12 amino acids. Deletions cut 6 bases from V and 8 bases from J, with 10 bases between. Germline CDR1 MNHEY, CDR2 SVGAGI. CDR3 sequence: CASRRWVGELFF. In DNA form, the CDR3 reads TGTGCCAGCAGGCGATGGGTGGGGGAGCTGTTTTTT.

The gene calls are TRBV10-2 and TRBJ1-2; 8 bases are a match to TRBD1. This CDR3 has 12 amino acids. The germline V gene has CDR1 WSHSY and CDR2 SAAADI. Unmatched junction bases numbered 6, after V lost 7 bases and J lost 8 bases. The CDR3 here is CASNPGGAGYTF. Written as DNA, the CDR3 is TGCGCCAGCAACCCAGGGGGCGCCGGCTACACCTTC.

CDR3 DNA sequence: TGCAGTGCTAGTGGCACAGATACGCAGTATTTT. As protein: CSASGTDTQYF. This chain joins TRBV20-1 and TRBJ2-3; D gene ambiguous. There are 11 residues in the CDR3. Germline CDR1 is DFQATT and CDR2 is SNEGSKA (reference sequence). Trimming took off 3 bases at V and 1 base at J, with 2 bases between the two ends.

This sequence joins TRBV7-3 and TRBJ2-3; 11 bases are a match to TRBD2. Germline assignment: CDR1 SGHTA and CDR2 FQGTGA. V lost 3 bases to trimming and J lost 6 bases; unmatched junction nucleotides: 5. The CDR3 is made up of 15 amino acids. CDR3 amino acids: CASSFSGGAIDTQYF. CDR3 DNA sequence: TGTGCCAGCAGCTTTAGCGGGGGGGCTATCGATACGCAGTATTTT.

V and J are TRBV11-1 and TRBJ2-3, with TRBD2 matching over 8 bases. Germline lookup yields CDR1 SGHAT and CDR2 FQDESV (reference sequence). V was pared by 5 bases and J by 6 bases, with 10 bases of the junction left unmatched. The CDR3 runs 15 residues. This CDR3 reads CASSDRGGLVDTQYF. CDR3 nucleotides: TGTGCCAGCAGCGACCGGGGGGGCCTGGTGGATACGCAGTATTTT.

The genes are TRBV7-9 and TRBJ1-6; 8 positions agree with TRBD1. Germline V gene sequence: CDR1 SEHNR, CDR2 FQNEAQ (reference sequence). This CDR3 spans 15 amino acids. The J segment lost 7 bases and the V segment lost 1 base, leaving 3 bases of the junction unmatched. CDR3 in amino acids: CASSLVQGANSPLHF. The CDR3 DNA reads TGTGCCAGCAGCTTAGTCCAGGGGGCCAATTCACCCCTCCACTTT.

The V call is TRBV25-1, the J call TRBJ2-5; D is unclear. Germline V gives CDR1 MGHDK, CDR2 SYGVNS. Trimming took off 3 bases at V and 5 bases at J, with 7 bases between the two ends. The CDR3 covers 12 residues. DNA of the CDR3: TGTGCCAGCAGTGATCGCTGGGAGACCCAGTACTTC. Translating gives CASSDRWETQYF.

The count of this clone is one. The chain combines TRBV28 with TRBJ1-4, with D maybe TRBD1 (6 bases). Trimming took off 4 bases at V and 8 bases at J, with 14 bases between the two ends. Germline CDR1 is MDHEN and CDR2 is SYDVKM. The CDR3 is 14 amino acids. The CDR3 spells CASSWTEGREKLFF. The CDR3 nucleotides read TGTGCCAGCAGTTGGACAGAAGGACGCGAAAAACTGTTTTTT.

This clone was seen a single time. This chain uses TRBV27 with TRBJ1-1; 7 bases agree with TRBD1. The CDR3 has 13 amino acids. V trimming: 6 bases; J trimming: 3 bases; junction bases outside the gene matches: 4. Germline V lookup: CDR1 MNHEY, CDR2 SMNVEV (reference sequence). The CDR3 is CASRHQGDTEAFF. DNA of the CDR3: TGTGCCAGCAGGCACCAGGGGGACACTGAAGCTTTCTTT.

J is TRBJ1-2 and V is TRBV30, with D uncertain. Per the germline V gene, CDR1 is GTSNPN and CDR2 is SVGIG (reference sequence). CDR3 length equals 15 residues. Trimming removed 2 bases from V and 5 bases from J, with 18 bases in between. This CDR3 reads CAWSNVGQSVYGYTF. The CDR3 region has the DNA TGTGCCTGGAGTAATGTCGGGCAGTCGGTTTATGGCTACACCTTC. Filled out from reference TRBV30 and TRBJ1-2, the complete variable domain reads SQTIHQWPATLVQPVGSPLSLECTVEGTSNPNLYWYRQAAGRGLQLLFYSVGIGQISSEVPQNLSASRPQDRQFILSSKKLLLSDSGFYLCAWSNVGQSVYGYTFGSGTRLTVV.